The following is a TCR beta chain sequence with its context. These data belong to a study of blood T cell repertoires in COVID-19. The wider study: The United States, Italy and Spain provided the acute and convalescent COVID-19 samples. Sources were T cells, B-cell-depleted T cells, or PBMCs; the material itself was cDNA or gDNA.

The CDR3 sequence is 16 residues long. Germline values: CDR1 LNHDA, CDR2 SQIVND (reference sequence). Trimming took 2 bases from V and 2 from J, leaving 15 bases between them. Original analysis: How many nucleated cells were present was estimated from reference gene primer amplification. Using immunoSEQ multiplex PCR, the repertoire was profiled, and TCRdb retains in-frame clones only, with some absent. From that table come the V and J calls and clone size; the DNA was used to work out D and trimming. The sample carries approximately 97,000 clones, around 73% recorded once. The sample consisted of peripheral blood. This clonotype was sampled from a man aged 60-69 years with active or convalescent COVID-19. The chain joins TRBV19 to TRBJ1-2, with TRBD1 as a possible D gene (6 bases). CDR3 DNA: TGTGCCAGTAGTATAAACGGACAGATCCCCAACTATGGCTACACCTTC. This codes for CASSINGQIPNYGYTF.